The sequence of this T cell receptor beta chain was determined in a study of radiotherapy plus CTLA-4 blockade in lung cancer. Per the germline V gene, CDR1 is MRHNA and CDR2 is SNTAGT. V lost 5 bases and J 2 bases, leaving 16 bases between the germline ends. This CDR3 is built from 16 residues. Sequencing was performed with immunoSEQ multiplex PCR; in TCRdb, only in-frame clones are kept and a portion is missing. The sample has 40,000 to 50,000 clones, approximately 73% seen once. The genes are TRBV6-4 and TRBJ2-1; possible D gene TRBD1, 6 bases. This specimen consisted of peripheral blood, obtained from a patient treated with radiotherapy plus ipilimumab. The TCR sequence derives from a human donor with non-small cell lung cancer who had a complete response to radiotherapy plus ipilimumab. The CDR3 loop is CASSRDRMGPYNEQFF. CDR3 sequence (DNA): TGTGCCAGCAGTCGAGACAGGATGGGACCCTACAATGAGCAGTTCTTC.